A selection of T cell receptor beta chains follows, all from one sample in a study of CD8+ T cells in alopecia areata. TCRdb's table, derived via immunoSEQ multiplex PCR, lists solely in-frame clones and lacks some. The profile covers about 190,000 clones, with about 60% appearing a single time and about 0.65% taken by the ten largest. The sample consisted of CD4+ T cells sorted from blood, taken at week 4, from a patient treated with tofacitinib. These receptors originate from a human donor with alopecia areata. CDR3s include the opening cysteine and the closing phenylalanine or tryptophan. The D gene is left open where the match is weak. Size tells how often a clone was seen (once, few, many) or the class of an expanded clone, and some rows leave it out.

>NA|TRBV7-2|TRBJ2-7|TRBD1
CASSQRTGGAYEQYF
TGTGCCAGCAGCCAGAGGACAGGGGGGGCCTACGAGCAGTACTTC
>once|TRBV30|TRBJ1-1|NA
CAWSVHAGGTEAFF
TGTGCCTGGAGTGTACATGCCGGGGGGACTGAAGCTTTCTTT
>few|TRBV7-2|TRBJ1-3|NA
CASSSNQAISGNTIYF
TGTGCCAGCAGCTCGAACCAAGCGATCTCTGGAAACACCATATATTTT
>few|TRBV29-1|TRBJ2-2|TRBD2
CSVRLAGTGELFF
TGCAGCGTTCGACTAGCGGGCACCGGGGAGCTGTTTTTT
>few|TRBV30|TRBJ1-5|TRBD1
CAWSYTGEVNQPQHF
TGTGCCTGGAGTTATACAGGGGAGGTAAATCAGCCCCAGCATTTT
>NA|TRBV29-1|TRBJ2-1|TRBD2
CSGGGTRANEQFF
TGCAGCGGGGGGGGGACCCGCGCCAATGAGCAGTTCTTC
>NA|TRBV2|TRBJ2-7|TRBD1
CASRKGQALGEQYF
TGTGCCAGCAGGAAGGGACAGGCCCTGGGTGAGCAGTACTTC
>once|TRBV6-5|TRBJ2-1|NA
CASRASSYNEQFF
TGTGCCAGCAGGGCTAGCAGTTACAATGAGCAGTTCTTC
>NA|TRBV6-5|TRBJ1-3|NA
CASSYSRIGNTIYF
TGTGCCAGCAGTTACTCGAGAATTGGAAACACCATATATTTT
>NA|TRBV5-4|TRBJ2-6|NA
CASSAQGSPGANVLTF
TGTGCCAGCAGCGCACAGGGATCTCCTGGGGCCAACGTCCTGACTTTC
>NA|TRBV30|TRBJ2-5|TRBD2
CAWSNPGLALETQYF
TGTGCCTGGAGTAACCCGGGACTAGCTCTCGAGACCCAGTACTTC
>few|TRBV6-5|TRBJ2-2|NA
CASSYEARVAGELFF
TGTGCCAGCAGTTATGAGGCCAGGGTGGCCGGGGAGCTGTTTTTT
>NA|TRBV7-2|TRBJ2-7|NA
CASSLPGWGYEQYF
TGTGCCAGCAGCTTGCCAGGATGGGGCTACGAGCAGTACTTC
>NA|TRBV16|TRBJ1-2|NA
CASSQSGVLSGDGYTF
TGTGCCAGCAGCCAATCCGGGGTCTTATCAGGGGATGGCTACACCTTC
>NA|TRBV7-8|TRBJ2-1|TRBD2
CASRGGTSGICPFF
TGTGCCAGCAGGGGGGGGACTAGCGGGATCTGTCCGTTCTTC
>NA|TRBV25-1|TRBJ2-3|TRBD1
CASSEYGTGGFTDTQYF
TGTGCCAGCAGTGAATATGGGACAGGGGGCTTTACAGATACGCAGTATTTT
>NA|TRBV27|TRBJ2-5|TRBD1
CASSLQGAQTQYF
TGTGCCAGCAGTTTACAGGGGGCCCAGACCCAGTACTTC
>NA|TRBV5-1|TRBJ2-3|NA
CASSRSTDTQYF
TGCGCCAGCAGCCGGAGCACAGATACGCAGTATTTT
>NA|TRBV5-1|TRBJ2-3|TRBD2
CASSLNPRREWSTDTQYF
TGCGCCAGCAGCTTGAATCCTCGGCGGGAGTGGAGCACAGATACGCAGTATTTT
>NA|TRBV29-1|TRBJ1-2|NA
CSVVSAASANYGYTF
TGCAGCGTTGTTTCGGCAGCTTCAGCTAACTATGGCTACACCTTC
>few|TRBV28|TRBJ1-1|NA
CAAEGVTEAFF
TGTGCCGCTGAGGGGGTCACTGAAGCTTTCTTT
>NA|TRBV5-1|TRBJ1-2|TRBD1
CASSPGTAYGYTF
TGCGCCAGCAGCCCAGGGACAGCCTATGGCTACACCTTC
>few|TRBV4-3|TRBJ2-7|NA
CASSQEFQGARYEQYF
TGCGCCAGCAGCCAAGAATTCCAAGGGGCCCGTTACGAGCAGTACTTC
>NA|TRBV30|TRBJ1-1|TRBD1
CAWYRDRGTTEAFF
TGTGCCTGGTATCGCGACAGGGGTACCACTGAAGCTTTCTTT
>NA|TRBV5-4|TRBJ2-3|TRBD2
CASSLEREGHTQYF
TGTGCCAGCAGCTTAGAGCGGGAGGGCCATACGCAGTATTTT
>few|TRBV4-2|TRBJ2-2|TRBD2
CASSGRGLAGTGELFF
TGTGCCAGCAGCGGCCGTGGACTAGCGGGGACCGGGGAGCTGTTTTTT
>NA|TRBV30|TRBJ2-2|NA
CAWRLKGTRGGNTGELFF
TGTGCCTGGAGGCTTAAGGGGACGAGGGGAGGGAACACCGGGGAGCTGTTTTTT
>few|TRBV29-1|TRBJ1-2|TRBD1
CSVALQGIANYGYTF
TGCAGCGTTGCCCTACAGGGGATTGCGAACTATGGCTACACCTTC
>few|TRBV18|TRBJ2-7|NA
CASSPPGGEQYF
TGTGCCAGCTCACCACCCGGGGGCGAGCAGTACTTC
>once|TRBV30|TRBJ1-3|NA
CAWSAGEGIGNTIYF
TGTGCCTGGAGTGCTGGTGAGGGGATAGGAAACACCATATATTTT
>few|TRBV6-5|TRBJ2-1|NA
CASSYSGRHFF
TGTGCCAGCAGTTACTCTGGGAGGCACTTCTTC
>NA|TRBV11-3|TRBJ2-1|TRBD1
CASSYRDSPYNEQFF
TGTGCCAGCAGCTACCGGGACAGTCCCTACAATGAGCAGTTCTTC
>NA|TRBV6-1|TRBJ1-2|TRBD1
CASRVTGGGNYGYTF
TGTGCCAGCAGAGTAACAGGGGGCGGTAACTATGGCTACACCTTC
>NA|TRBV6-5|TRBJ2-2|TRBD2
CASTGGRSGELFF
TGTGCCAGCACGGGAGGGAGGTCCGGGGAGCTGTTTTTT
>few|TRBV4-2|TRBJ1-3|TRBD1
CASSQDGTGRSNTIYF
TGTGCCAGCAGCCAAGATGGGACAGGGCGGAGTAACACCATATATTTT
>NA|TRBV30|TRBJ2-4|NA
CAWSVLGLAKNIQYF
TGTGCCTGGAGTGTACTAGGGTTAGCCAAAAACATTCAGTACTTC
>NA|TRBV29-1|TRBJ2-5|NA
CSGGPPLHQETQYF
TGCAGCGGTGGACCCCCGTTGCACCAAGAGACCCAGTACTTC
>NA|TRBV2|TRBJ1-5|NA
CASSELSGKSQPQHF
TGTGCCAGCAGTGAATTGTCGGGGAAAAGCCAGCCCCAGCATTTT